In its sample, the clone carrying this T cell receptor (beta chain) was seen many times. Its matching antigen is unknown. The assay was immunoSEQ multiplex PCR, and TCRdb's table has in-frame clones only and misses some. Recorded here are around 5,700 clones, none singletons. Treatment was busulfan-fludarabine conditioning, a marrow graft, and cyclophosphamide on days +3 and +4. The CDR3 has 19 residues. The sample belongs to a study of T cells after posttransplantation cyclophosphamide. The study, taken as a whole, reports: TRB overlap between skin or GI tissue T cells and blood was limited. After PTCy, TRB diversity resembled that of CNI/methotrexate controls. Later post-transplant blood repertoires were often dominated by donor CD8+ memory clones.

The receptor's source is a male patient aged 55-69 years who received an allogeneic stem cell transplant from a related donor, was CMV-positive, and had acute GVHD only. A subset of T cells may come from the graft donor. The sequencing used PBMCs, collected roughly 400 days after allogeneic stem cell transplant with posttransplant cyclophosphamide. V gene TRBV21-1 combines with J gene TRBJ1-5; the table's TRBD1 call for D was not verified on the DNA. TRBV21-1 is a listed pseudogene. This chain's CDR3 is CASSKSQVFDRTMSQPQHF. CDR3 DNA sequence: TGTGCCAGCAGCAAATCCCAAGTTTTTGACAGGACAATGAGCCAGCCCCAGCATTTT.